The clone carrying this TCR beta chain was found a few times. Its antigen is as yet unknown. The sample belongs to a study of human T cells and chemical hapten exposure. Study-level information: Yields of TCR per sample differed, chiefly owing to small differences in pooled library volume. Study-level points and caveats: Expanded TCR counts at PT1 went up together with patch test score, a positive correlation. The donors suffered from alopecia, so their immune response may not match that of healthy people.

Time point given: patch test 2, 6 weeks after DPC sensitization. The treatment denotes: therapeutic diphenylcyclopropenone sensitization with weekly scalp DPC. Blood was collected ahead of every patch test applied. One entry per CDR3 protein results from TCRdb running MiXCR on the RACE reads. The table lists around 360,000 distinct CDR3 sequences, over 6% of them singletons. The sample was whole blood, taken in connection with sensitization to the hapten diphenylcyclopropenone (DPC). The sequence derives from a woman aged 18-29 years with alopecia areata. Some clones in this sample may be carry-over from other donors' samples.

Here the CDR3 reads CASSWHSGGASDTQYF. The CDR3 DNA reads TGTGCCAGCAGTTGGCATAGCGGGGGGGCTTCGGATACGCAGTATTTT. The V gene is TRBV6-5, the J gene TRBJ2-3; 11 bases align to TRBD2. Germline V gene sequence: CDR1 MNHEY, CDR2 SVGAGI. This CDR3 contains 16 residues. V was clipped by 4 bases and J by 6 bases; unmatched bases: 9.